The 8 T cell receptor beta chains below all came from one sample that was sequenced in a study of blood T cell repertoires in COVID-19. Assay used: immunoSEQ multiplex PCR; TCRdb lists only in-frame clones, some missing. The table records 20,000 to 30,000 clones, under 90% of them present only once. What was sequenced was peripheral blood. These TCRs come from a human donor in a cohort sampled during active COVID-19.

The rearrangement links TRBV28 to TRBJ1-5; D is unresolved. The CDR3 spans 12 residues. Germline CDR1 MDHEN, CDR2 SYDVKM. Between the trimmed V and J ends, which lost 2 bases and 6 bases, there was a span of 5 bases. Here the CDR3 reads CASSLEVQPQHF. The CDR3 DNA reads as TGTGCCAGCAGTTTAGAGGTTCAGCCCCAGCATTTT.

The chain carries TRBV28 and TRBJ1-5; no firm D call. This CDR3 has 14 residues. V shed 6 bases and J shed 6 bases, with 15 bases lying between them. Germline V gene lookup returns CDR1 MDHEN and CDR2 SYDVKM. The CDR3 sequence: CASSQPGGGQPQHF. DNA of the CDR3: TGTGCCAGCAGCCAGCCGGGAGGAGGTCAGCCCCAGCATTTT. Full variable domain (missing parts from reference TRBV28 and TRBJ1-5): DVKVTQSSRYLVKRTGEKVFLECVQDMDHENMFWYRQDPGLGLRLIYFSYDVKMKEKGDIPEGYSVSREKKERFSLILESASTNQTSMYLCASSQPGGGQPQHFGDGTRLSIL.

The chain employs TRBV19 and TRBJ1-2; 9 bases map to TRBD1. The J segment lost 5 bases and the V segment lost 4 bases, leaving 5 bases of the junction unmatched. CDR1 and CDR2 (germline): LNHDA, SQIVND (reference sequence). This CDR3 is 14 amino acids long. In nucleotides, the CDR3 is TGTGCCAGTAGTAACCGGGACAGGGATTATGGCTACACCTTC. It is translated as CASSNRDRDYGYTF.

The rearrangement uses TRBV5-4 and TRBJ2-7, with 11 positions matching TRBD1. V lost 5 bases, J lost 5 bases, and 6 bases stayed unmatched. The CDR3 is made up of 14 amino acids. CDR1 is SGHNT, CDR2 YYREEE, per germline (reference sequence). In DNA form, the CDR3 reads TGTGCCAGCAGAAGGGACAGGGGGTCCCACGAGCAGTACTTC. Translated: CASRRDRGSHEQYF.

V gene TRBV11-2 combines with J gene TRBJ2-7, with D possibly being TRBD2 (6 bases). The V end lost 5 bases, the J end lost 5 bases, and 13 bases lay between the germline ends. The CDR3 runs 13 residues. Germline CDR1 and CDR2: SGHAT and FQNNGV. CDR3 residues: CASSRGIRNEQYF. CDR3 DNA: TGTGCCAGCAGCCGGGGGATTAGAAACGAGCAGTACTTC.

The chain couples TRBV5-1 to TRBJ1-4; TRBD1 might be the D (5 bases). Germline CDR1 SGHRS, CDR2 YFSETQ. The CDR3 is made up of 16 amino acids. The ends were cut back, 3 bases at V and 5 bases at J, with 17 bases in the middle. Here the CDR3 DNA reads TGCGCCAGCAGCTCCCGGGACGGGGGGGTGAATGAAAAACTGTTTTTT. Protein sequence: CASSSRDGGVNEKLFF.

The chain links TRBV6-5 to TRBJ2-1, with TRBD1 identical over 7 bases. Germline assignment: CDR1 MNHEY and CDR2 SVGAGI. Germline trimming cut 2 bases from V and 7 bases from J; bases unmatched to any gene: 8. The CDR3 is made up of 15 amino acids. CDR3 in amino acids: CASSYGQGVLNEQFF. The CDR3, as DNA: TGTGCCAGCAGTTACGGGCAGGGGGTCCTAAATGAGCAGTTCTTC.

This chain joins TRBV7-8 and TRBJ1-1; D uncertain. The CDR3 totals 14 residues. CDR1 and CDR2 from the germline V gene are SGHVS and FQNEAQ. V was cut by 2 bases and J by 1 base, with 8 bases left in between. The DNA for the CDR3 is TGTGCCAGCAGCTTATCGGCAGGGAACACTGAAGCTTTCTTT. Translating gives CASSLSAGNTEAFF.